At least ten counts were recorded for the clone carrying this T cell receptor beta chain. The antigen remains undetermined. Amplification of TCR beta CDR3 regions was performed using RNA transcripts as template. HTBI primers drove first-round RT-PCR of the TCR CDR3. Each CDR3 protein is one row after TCRdb ran MiXCR on the multiplex PCR reads. Of 250,000 to 350,000 distinct CDR3 sequences in the sample, over 20% were seen once. This record belongs to a study of T cells in Graves' hyperthyroidism and ophthalmopathy. Study results and caveats: Expanded thyroid clonotypes (above 0.001) were mostly also found in blood.

V shed 5 bases and J shed 4 bases, with 16 bases lying between them. This CDR3 contains 15 residues. The germline CDR1 and CDR2 sequences are MDHEN and SYDVKM. Thyroid ultrasound, orbital computed tomography, clinical symptoms, and serum thyroxine and TRAb underpinned diagnoses. The PBMCs studied were ones that came from 10 ml fresh peripheral blood. J is TRBJ2-3 and V is TRBV28; D is possibly TRBD1 (5 bases). The receptor was isolated from a man younger than 45 with Graves' ophthalmopathy. Sequenced material: blood. The CDR3 protein is CASSDAGNGADTQYF. The CDR3 nucleotides are TGTGCCAGCAGTGACGCAGGGAACGGCGCAGATACGCAGTATTTT.